The T cell receptor (beta chain) under discussion was sequenced for a study of blood T cell repertoires in COVID-19. Across the study: Donors in the United States, Italy and Spain gave samples during acute or convalescent COVID-19.

Original processing notes: Estimated nucleated cell counts came from reference gene primer amplification. Here immunoSEQ multiplex PCR was the method, and the copy in TCRdb shows in-frame clones only, minus some. That table supplies the V and J calls and clone size; D and trimming were determined from the DNA. Of about half a million clones in the sample, 70% to 90% were seen once. This CDR3 has 14 residues. Trimming cost V 3 bases and J 8 bases; bases outside gene matches: 6. Germline V gives CDR1 ENHRY, CDR2 SYGVKD. The chain employs TRBV10-3 and TRBJ1-4; 7 nucleotides agree with TRBD1. Source material: peripheral blood. This TCR was sampled from a human donor in a cohort sampled during active COVID-19. CDR3 nucleotide sequence: TGTGCCATCAGTGATGAGGGGGCGTTGGAAAAACTGTTTTTT. Protein product: CAISDEGALEKLFF.